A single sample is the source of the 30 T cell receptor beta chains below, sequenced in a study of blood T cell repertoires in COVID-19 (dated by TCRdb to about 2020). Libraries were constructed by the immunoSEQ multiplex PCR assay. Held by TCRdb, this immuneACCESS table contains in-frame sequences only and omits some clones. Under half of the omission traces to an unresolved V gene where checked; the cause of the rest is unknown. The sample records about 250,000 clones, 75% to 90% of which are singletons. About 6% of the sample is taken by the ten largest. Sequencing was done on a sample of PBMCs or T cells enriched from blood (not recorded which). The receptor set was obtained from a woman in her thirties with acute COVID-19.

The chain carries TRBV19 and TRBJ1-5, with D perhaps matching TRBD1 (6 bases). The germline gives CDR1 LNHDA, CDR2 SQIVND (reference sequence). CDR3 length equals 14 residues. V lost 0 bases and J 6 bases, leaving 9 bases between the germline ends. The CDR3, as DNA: TGTGCCAGTAGTATAGAAAGGGGGTCTCAGCCCCAGCATTTT. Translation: CASSIERGSQPQHF.

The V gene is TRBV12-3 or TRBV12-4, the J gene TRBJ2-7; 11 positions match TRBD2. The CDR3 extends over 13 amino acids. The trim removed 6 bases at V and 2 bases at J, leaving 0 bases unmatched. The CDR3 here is CASRTSGTYEQYF. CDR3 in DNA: TGTGCCAGCAGGACTAGCGGGACCTACGAGCAGTACTTC.

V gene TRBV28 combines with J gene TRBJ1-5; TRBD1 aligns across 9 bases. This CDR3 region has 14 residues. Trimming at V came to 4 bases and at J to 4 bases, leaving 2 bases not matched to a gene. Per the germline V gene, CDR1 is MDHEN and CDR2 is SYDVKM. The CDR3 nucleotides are TGTGCCAGCAGTTCCGGGACAGGGAATCAGCCCCAGCATTTT. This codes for CASSSGTGNQPQHF.

The CDR3 DNA reads TGTGCCAGCAGTTTCGGACAGGGGGATCAGCCCCAGCATTTT. This encodes CASSFGQGDQPQHF. The chain combines TRBV6-5 with TRBJ1-5; 10 nucleotides agree with TRBD1. The CDR3 has 14 amino acids. V lost 4 bases, J lost 5 bases, and 2 bases stayed unmatched. CDR1 is MNHEY, CDR2 SVGAGI, per germline.

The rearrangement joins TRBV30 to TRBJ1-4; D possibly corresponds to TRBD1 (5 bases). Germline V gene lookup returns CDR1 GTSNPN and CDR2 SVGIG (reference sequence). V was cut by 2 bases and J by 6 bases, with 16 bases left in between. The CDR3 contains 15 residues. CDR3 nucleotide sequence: TGTGCCTGGAGTAGCGGCCGGCCGGGGGATGAAAAACTGTTTTTT. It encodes CAWSSGRPGDEKLFF. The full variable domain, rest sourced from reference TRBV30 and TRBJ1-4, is SQTIHQWPATLVQPVGSPLSLECTVEGTSNPNLYWYRQAAGRGLQLLFYSVGIGQISSEVPQNLSASRPQDRQFILSSKKLLLSDSGFYLCAWSSGRPGDEKLFFGSGTQLSVL.

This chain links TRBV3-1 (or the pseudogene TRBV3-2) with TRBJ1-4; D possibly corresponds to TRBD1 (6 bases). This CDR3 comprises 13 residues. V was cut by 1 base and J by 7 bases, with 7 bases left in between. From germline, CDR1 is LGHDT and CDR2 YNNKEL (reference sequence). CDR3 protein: CASSQVRGEKLFF. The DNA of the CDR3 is TGTGCCAGCAGCCAAGTCAGGGGTGAAAAACTGTTTTTT.

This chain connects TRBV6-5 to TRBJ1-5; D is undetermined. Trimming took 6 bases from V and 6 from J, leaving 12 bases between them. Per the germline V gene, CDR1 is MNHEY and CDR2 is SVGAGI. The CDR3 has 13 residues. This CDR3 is CASSLPTGQPQHF. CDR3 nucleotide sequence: TGTGCCAGCAGCCTTCCCACTGGTCAGCCCCAGCATTTT.

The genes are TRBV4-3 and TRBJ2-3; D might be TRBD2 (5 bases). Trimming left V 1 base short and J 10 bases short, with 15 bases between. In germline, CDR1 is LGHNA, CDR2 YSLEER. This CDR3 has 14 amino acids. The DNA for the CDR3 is TGCGCCAGCAGCCAAGGCCTTGGGAGTAGGGCGCAGTATTTT. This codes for CASSQGLGSRAQYF.

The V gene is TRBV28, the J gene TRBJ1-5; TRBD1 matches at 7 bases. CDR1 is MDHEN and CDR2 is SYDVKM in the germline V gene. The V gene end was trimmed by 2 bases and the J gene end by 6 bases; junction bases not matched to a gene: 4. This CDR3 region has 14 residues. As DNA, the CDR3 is TGTGCCAGCAGTTTACAGGGGGTAGGTCAGCCCCAGCATTTT. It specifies CASSLQGVGQPQHF.

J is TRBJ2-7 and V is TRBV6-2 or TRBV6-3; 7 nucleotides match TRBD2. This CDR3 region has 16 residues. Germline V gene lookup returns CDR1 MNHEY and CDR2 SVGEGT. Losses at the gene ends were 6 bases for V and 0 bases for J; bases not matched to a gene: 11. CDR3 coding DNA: TGTGCCAGCAGCCGAGGGGAGGGGCTAAACTCCTACGAGCAGTACTTC. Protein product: CASSRGEGLNSYEQYF.

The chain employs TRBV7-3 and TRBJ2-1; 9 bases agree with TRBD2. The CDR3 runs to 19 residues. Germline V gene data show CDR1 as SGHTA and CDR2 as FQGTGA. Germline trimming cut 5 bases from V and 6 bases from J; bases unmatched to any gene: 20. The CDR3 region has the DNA TGTGCCAGCAGCCGGATCGCGCGGACCGCGGGAGGGACTACCAATGAGCAGTTCTTC. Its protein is CASSRIARTAGGTTNEQFF.

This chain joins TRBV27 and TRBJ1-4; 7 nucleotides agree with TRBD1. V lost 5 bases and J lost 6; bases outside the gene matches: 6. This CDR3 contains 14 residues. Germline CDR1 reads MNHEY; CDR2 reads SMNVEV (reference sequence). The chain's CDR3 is CASSPRGQHEKLFF. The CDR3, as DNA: TGTGCCAGCAGTCCGCGGGGACAGCATGAAAAACTGTTTTTT.

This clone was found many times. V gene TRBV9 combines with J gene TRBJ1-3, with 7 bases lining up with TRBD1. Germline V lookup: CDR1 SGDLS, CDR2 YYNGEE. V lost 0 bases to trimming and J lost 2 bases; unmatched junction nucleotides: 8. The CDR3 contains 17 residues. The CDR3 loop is CASSVGVGQAPGNTIYF. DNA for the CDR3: TGTGCCAGCAGCGTAGGTGTCGGACAGGCTCCTGGAAACACCATATATTTT.

In nucleotides, the CDR3 is TGTGCCAGTAGTCCTCTTTCGGCAGGGCTGGTAAACTATGGCTACACCTTC. Translated: CASSPLSAGLVNYGYTF. The V gene is TRBV19, the J gene TRBJ1-2, with D possibly being TRBD1 (5 bases). V gave up 5 bases and J gave up 2 bases, with 21 bases separating them. Germline CDR1 LNHDA, CDR2 SQIVND (reference sequence). The length of the CDR3 is 17 residues.

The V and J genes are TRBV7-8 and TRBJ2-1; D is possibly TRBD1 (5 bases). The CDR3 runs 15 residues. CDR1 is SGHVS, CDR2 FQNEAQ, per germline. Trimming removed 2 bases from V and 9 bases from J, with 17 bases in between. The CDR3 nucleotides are TGTGCCAGCAGCTTACTGGGGCAGGGTAATGGTGAGCAGTTCTTC. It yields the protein CASSLLGQGNGEQFF.

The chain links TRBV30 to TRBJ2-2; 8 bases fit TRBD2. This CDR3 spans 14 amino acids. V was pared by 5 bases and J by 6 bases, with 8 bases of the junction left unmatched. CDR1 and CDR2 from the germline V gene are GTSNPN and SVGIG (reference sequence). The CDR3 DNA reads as TGTGCCTGGCGGGAGGGGGTCGAGGCCGGGGAGCTGTTTTTT. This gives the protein CAWREGVEAGELFF.

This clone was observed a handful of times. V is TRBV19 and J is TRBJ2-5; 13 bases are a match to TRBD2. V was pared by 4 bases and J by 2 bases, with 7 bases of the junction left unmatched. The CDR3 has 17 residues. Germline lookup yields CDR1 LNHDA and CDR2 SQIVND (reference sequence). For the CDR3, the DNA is TGTGCCAGTAGTACGCGGACTAGCGGGAGCATACAAGAGACCCAGTACTTC. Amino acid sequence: CASSTRTSGSIQETQYF.

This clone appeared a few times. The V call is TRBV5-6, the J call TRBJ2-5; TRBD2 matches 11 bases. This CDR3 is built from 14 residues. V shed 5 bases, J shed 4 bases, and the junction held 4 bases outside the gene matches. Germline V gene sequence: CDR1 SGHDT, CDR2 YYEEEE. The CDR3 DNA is TGTGCCAGCAGTCGTACTAGCGGGAGAGAGACCCAGTACTTC. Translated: CASSRTSGRETQYF.

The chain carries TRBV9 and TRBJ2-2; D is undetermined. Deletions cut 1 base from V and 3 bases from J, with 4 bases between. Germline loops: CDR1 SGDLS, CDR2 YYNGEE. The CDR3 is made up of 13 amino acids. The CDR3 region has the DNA TGTGCCAGCAGCGTAATAGACACCGGGGAGCTGTTTTTT. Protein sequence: CASSVIDTGELFF.

The CDR3 loop is CASSRRDSLDEQFF. The DNA of the CDR3 is TGTGCCAGCTCTCGGCGGGACAGTTTGGATGAGCAGTTCTTC. The rearrangement links TRBV25-1 to TRBJ2-1; possibly TRBD1 for D (7 bases). The length of the CDR3 is 14 residues. Germline-derived CDR1 and CDR2 are MGHDK and SYGVNS. The V end was cut by 8 bases, the J end by 8 bases, with 19 bases between.

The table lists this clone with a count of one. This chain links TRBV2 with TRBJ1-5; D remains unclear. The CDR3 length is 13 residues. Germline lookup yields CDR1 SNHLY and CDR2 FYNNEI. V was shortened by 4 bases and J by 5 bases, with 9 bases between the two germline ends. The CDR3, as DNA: TGTGCCAGCAGTGTCTCGGTGGATCAGCCCCAGCATTTT. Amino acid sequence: CASSVSVDQPQHF.

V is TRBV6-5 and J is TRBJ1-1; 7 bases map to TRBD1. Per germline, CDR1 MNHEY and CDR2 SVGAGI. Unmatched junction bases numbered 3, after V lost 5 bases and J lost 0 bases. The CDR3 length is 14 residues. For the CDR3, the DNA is TGTGCCAGCAGTAGACAGGGATTGAACACTGAAGCTTTCTTT. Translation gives CASSRQGLNTEAFF.

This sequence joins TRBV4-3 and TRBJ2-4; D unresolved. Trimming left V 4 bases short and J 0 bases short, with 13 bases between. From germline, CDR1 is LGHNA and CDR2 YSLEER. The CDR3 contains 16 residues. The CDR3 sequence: CASSPYLDLAKNIQYF. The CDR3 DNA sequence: TGCGCCAGCAGCCCCTACCTCGACTTAGCCAAAAACATTCAGTACTTC.

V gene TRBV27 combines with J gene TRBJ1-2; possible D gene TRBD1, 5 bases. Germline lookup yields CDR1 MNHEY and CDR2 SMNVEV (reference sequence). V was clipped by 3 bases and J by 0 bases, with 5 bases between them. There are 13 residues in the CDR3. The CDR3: CASSLTANYGYTF. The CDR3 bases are TGTGCCAGCAGTTTGACAGCTAACTATGGCTACACCTTC.

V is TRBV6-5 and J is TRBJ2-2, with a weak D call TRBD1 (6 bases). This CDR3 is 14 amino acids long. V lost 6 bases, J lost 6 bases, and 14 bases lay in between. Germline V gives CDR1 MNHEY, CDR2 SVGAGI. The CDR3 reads CASSPGHGPGELFF. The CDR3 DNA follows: TGTGCCAGCAGCCCGGGACACGGCCCCGGGGAGCTGTTTTTT.

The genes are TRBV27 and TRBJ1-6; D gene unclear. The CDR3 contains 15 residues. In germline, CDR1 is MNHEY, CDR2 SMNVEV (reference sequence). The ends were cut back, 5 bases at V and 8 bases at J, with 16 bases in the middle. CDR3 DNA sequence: TGTGCCAGCAGTCCAGGTTATTCTACAGATTCACCCCTCCACTTT. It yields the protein CASSPGYSTDSPLHF.

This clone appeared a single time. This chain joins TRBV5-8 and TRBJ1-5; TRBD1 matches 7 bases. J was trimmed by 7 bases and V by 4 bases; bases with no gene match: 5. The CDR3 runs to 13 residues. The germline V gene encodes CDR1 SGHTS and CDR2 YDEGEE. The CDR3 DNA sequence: TGTGCCAGCAGCCCTACAGGGGACCAGCCCCAGCATTTT. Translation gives CASSPTGDQPQHF.

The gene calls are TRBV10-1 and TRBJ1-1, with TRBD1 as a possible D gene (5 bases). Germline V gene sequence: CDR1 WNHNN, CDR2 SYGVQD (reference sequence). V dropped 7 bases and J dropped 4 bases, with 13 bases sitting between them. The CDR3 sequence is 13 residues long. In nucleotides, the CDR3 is TGCGCCAGCACCCAGGGATCGGGCACTGAAGCTTTCTTT. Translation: CASTQGSGTEAFF.

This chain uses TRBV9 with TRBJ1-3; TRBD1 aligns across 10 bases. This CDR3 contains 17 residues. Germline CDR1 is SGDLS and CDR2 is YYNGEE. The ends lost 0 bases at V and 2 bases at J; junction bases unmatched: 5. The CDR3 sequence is CASSVALGQGAGNTIYF. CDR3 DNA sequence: TGTGCCAGCAGCGTAGCCTTAGGACAGGGGGCTGGAAACACCATATATTTT.

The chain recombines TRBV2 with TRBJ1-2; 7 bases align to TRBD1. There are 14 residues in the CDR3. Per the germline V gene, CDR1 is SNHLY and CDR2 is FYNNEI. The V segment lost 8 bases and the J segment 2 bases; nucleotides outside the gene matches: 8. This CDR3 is CASGRQGGNYGYTF. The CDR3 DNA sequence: TGTGCCAGCGGAAGACAGGGAGGAAACTATGGCTACACCTTC.